This T cell receptor beta chain originates from a study of PD-1 blockade in classical Hodgkin lymphoma. To note about this clone: Its target is unknown.

The J segment lost 1 base and the V segment lost 3 bases, leaving 4 bases of the junction unmatched. Germline V CDR1 and CDR2: LNHDA, SQIVND (reference sequence). This CDR3 has 15 amino acids. The study, taken as a whole, reports: Anyone who began nivolumab under 1 year after ASCT was excluded. Baseline diversity in complete responders resembled that of newly diagnosed patients.

Clones were sequenced by immunoSEQ multiplex PCR, and TCRdb holds only the in-frame ones, with some missing. Among about 110,000 clones listed, 80% to 90% were seen once. Following autologous stem cell transplantation, relapse occurred in every patient, and exposure to brentuximab vedotin varied. Patients had relapsed/refractory classical Hodgkin lymphoma with complete response, partial response or progressive disease as best response. V and J are TRBV19 and TRBJ1-1; 8 nucleotides agree with TRBD1. The receptor was isolated from a human donor with classical Hodgkin lymphoma. Source: peripheral blood mononuclear cells (PBMCs), taken before the second cycle of nivolumab. DNA of the CDR3: TGTGCCAGTAGTATTTCCGGGACAGGGAACACTGAAGCTTTCTTT. Amino acids: CASSISGTGNTEAFF.